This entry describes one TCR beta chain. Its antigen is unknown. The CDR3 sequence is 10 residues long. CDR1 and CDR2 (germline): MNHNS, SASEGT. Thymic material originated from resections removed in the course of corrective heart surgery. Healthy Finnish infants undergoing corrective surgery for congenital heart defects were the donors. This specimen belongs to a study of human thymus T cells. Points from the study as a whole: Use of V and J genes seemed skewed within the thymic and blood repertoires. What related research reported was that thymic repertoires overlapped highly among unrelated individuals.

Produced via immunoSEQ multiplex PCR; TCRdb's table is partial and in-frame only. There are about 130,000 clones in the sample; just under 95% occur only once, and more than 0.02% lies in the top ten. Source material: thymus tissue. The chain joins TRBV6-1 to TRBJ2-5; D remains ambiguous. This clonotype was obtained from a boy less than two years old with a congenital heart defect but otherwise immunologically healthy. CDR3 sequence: CTTREETQYF. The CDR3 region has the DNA TGTACGACTCGAGAAGAGACCCAGTACTTC.